These 3 T cell receptor beta chains originate from one sample sequenced in a study of T cell repertoires in cytomegalovirus infection (dated by TCRdb to the late 2010s). For sequencing, an Illumina HiSeq 1500 was employed. TCRdb ran its own pipeline on the public reads, namely fastp trimming at Q25 and MiXCR clone calling, and kept in-frame beta chains. Rows merge per CDR3 protein into single entries with the most common DNA and genes. The sample table shows a few hundred thousand distinct CDR3 sequences, and about a sixth are seen once. Clones ranked in the top ten supply less than 50% of the sample. The specimen was CD8+ T cells from PBMCs. Source of these receptors: a human donor in good health (CMV status not recorded). Some clones in this sample may be carry-over from other donors' samples.

Of note for this clonotype: A much larger clone differs by one base, so this may be a read error. The chain couples TRBV12-3 or TRBV12-4 to TRBJ2-7; 9 bases map to TRBD1. The CDR3 is 13 residues long. CDR3 loop: CTSSTGTGYEQYF. Here the CDR3 DNA reads TGTACCAGCAGTACCGGGACAGGGTACGAGCAGTACTTC.

At least ten counts were recorded for this clonotype. V gene TRBV7-9 combines with J gene TRBJ2-4, with D hard to call. Germline V gives CDR1 SEHNR, CDR2 FQNEAQ (reference sequence). The V end lost 5 bases, the J end lost 5 bases, and 4 bases lay between the germline ends. This CDR3 has 11 amino acids. CDR3 sequence: CASSAENIQYF. CDR3 DNA sequence: TGTGCCAGCAGCGCAGAAAACATTCAGTACTTC.

This sequence joins TRBV14 and TRBJ2-5; 7 bases fit TRBD1. This CDR3 comprises 17 residues. J was trimmed by 5 bases and V by 1 base; bases with no gene match: 13. Germline CDR1 is SGHDN and CDR2 is FVKESK. The CDR3 spells CASSQGFPLDRSETQYF. In DNA form, the CDR3 reads TGTGCCAGCAGCCAAGGATTCCCGTTGGACAGGTCGGAGACCCAGTACTTC. Filled out from reference TRBV14 and TRBJ2-5, the complete variable domain reads EAGVTQFPSHSVIEKGQTVTLRCDPISGHDNLYWYRRVMGKEIKFLLHFVKESKQDESGMPNNRFLAERTGGTYSTLKVQPAELEDSGVYFCASSQGFPLDRSETQYFGPGTRLLVL.